The T cell receptor beta chain under discussion was sequenced for a study of cytomegalovirus exposure and HLA in healthy donors. Study in general: Sequencing of 150 million to 200 million T cells in an earlier analysis found about 120 million unique TCR beta sequences.

Study outcomes and limitations: The study labeled 180 or so TCR beta chains cytomegalovirus-associated. According to an earlier analysis, most TCR beta V segments yielded productive rearrangements about 90% or about 30% of the time.

A word on this clone: No antigen is known for it. The junction does not match germline at one end; this may be a read error.

Amplification used 60 Vbeta primers and 13 Jbeta primers. Only in-frame clones appear in the TCRdb table, and some are missing; sequencing was by immunoSEQ multiplex PCR. The data show tens of thousands of clones, less than 85% seen once. This CDR3 has 12 residues. Germline lookup yields CDR1 SGHNT and CDR2 YENEEA. This receptor was taken from a woman aged 25 to 39 in good health and CMV-seronegative. Input material: PBMCs. This sequence joins TRBV11-3 and TRBJ2-6, with D possibly matching TRBD1 (5 bases). Here the CDR3 reads CASSFQGLRLEF. DNA for the CDR3: TGTGCCAGCAGCTTTCAGGGTCTCCGCCTGGAATTC.